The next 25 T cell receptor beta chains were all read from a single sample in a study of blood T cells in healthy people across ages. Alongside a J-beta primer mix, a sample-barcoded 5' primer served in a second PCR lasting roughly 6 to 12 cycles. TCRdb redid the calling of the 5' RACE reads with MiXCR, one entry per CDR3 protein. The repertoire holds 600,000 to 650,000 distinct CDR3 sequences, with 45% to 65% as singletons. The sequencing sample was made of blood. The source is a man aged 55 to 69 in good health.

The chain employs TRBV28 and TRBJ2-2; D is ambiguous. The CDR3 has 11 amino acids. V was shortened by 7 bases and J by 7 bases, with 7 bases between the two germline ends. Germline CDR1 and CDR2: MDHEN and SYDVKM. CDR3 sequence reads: CASIKYGELFF. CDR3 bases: TGTGCCAGCATCAAATACGGGGAGCTGTTTTTT.

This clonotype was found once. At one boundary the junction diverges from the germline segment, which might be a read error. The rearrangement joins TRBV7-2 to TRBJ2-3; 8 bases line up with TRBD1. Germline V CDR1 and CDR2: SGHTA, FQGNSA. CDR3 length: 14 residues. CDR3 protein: CASSQDRDADMQYF. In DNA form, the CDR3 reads TGTGCCAGCAGCCAGGACAGGGACGCAGATATGCAGTATTTT.

CDR3 residues: CSARGGSTLTDTQYF. CDR3 in DNA: TGCAGTGCTAGAGGGGGCTCGACCCTCACAGATACGCAGTATTTT. The V gene is TRBV20-1, the J gene TRBJ2-3; D might be TRBD1 (5 bases). Between the trimmed V and J ends, which lost 1 base and 2 bases, there was a span of 13 bases. Looked up from germline, CDR1 is DFQATT and CDR2 is SNEGSKA (reference sequence). This CDR3 region has 15 residues.

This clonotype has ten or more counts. CDR3 region: CASSLELSSYNEQFF. The CDR3 region has the DNA TGTGCCAGCAGCTTAGAACTGAGCTCCTACAATGAGCAGTTCTTC. This rearrangement joins TRBV7-2 to TRBJ2-1; D remains ambiguous. CDR3 size: 15 residues. CDR1 and CDR2 (germline): SGHTA, FQGNSA. V dropped 1 base and J dropped 0 bases, with 7 bases sitting between them.

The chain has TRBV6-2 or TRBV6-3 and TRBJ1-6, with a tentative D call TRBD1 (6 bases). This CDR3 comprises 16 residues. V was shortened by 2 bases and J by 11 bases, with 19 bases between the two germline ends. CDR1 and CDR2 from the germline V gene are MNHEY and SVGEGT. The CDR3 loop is CASSYRGHYVMAPLHF. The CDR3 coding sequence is TGTGCCAGCAGTTACCGGGGACATTACGTCATGGCACCCCTCCACTTT.

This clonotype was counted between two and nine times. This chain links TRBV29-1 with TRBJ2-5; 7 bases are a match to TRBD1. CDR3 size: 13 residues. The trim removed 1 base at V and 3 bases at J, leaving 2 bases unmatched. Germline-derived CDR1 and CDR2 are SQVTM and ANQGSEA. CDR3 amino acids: CSVEGTGKETQYF. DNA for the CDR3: TGCAGCGTTGAAGGGACAGGAAAAGAGACCCAGTACTTC.

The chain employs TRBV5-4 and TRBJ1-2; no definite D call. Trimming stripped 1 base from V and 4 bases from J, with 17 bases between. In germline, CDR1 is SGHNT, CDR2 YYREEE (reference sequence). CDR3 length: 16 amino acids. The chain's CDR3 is CASSLSSTLPIYGYTF. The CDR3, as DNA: TGTGCCAGCAGCTTGTCCTCGACGTTACCGATCTATGGCTACACCTTC.

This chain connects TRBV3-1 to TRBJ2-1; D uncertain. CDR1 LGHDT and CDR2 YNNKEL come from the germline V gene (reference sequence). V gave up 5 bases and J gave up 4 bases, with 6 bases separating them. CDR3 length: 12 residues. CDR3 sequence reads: CASSYQYNEQFF. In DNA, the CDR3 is TGTGCCAGCAGCTACCAATACAATGAGCAGTTCTTC.

As DNA, the CDR3 is TGTGCCAGCACCGAGACAGGGGGCGGGAATTATGGCTACACCTTC. Amino acids: CASTETGGGNYGYTF. The chain joins TRBV27 to TRBJ1-2, with 10 bases identical to TRBD1. CDR3 size: 15 residues. Germline V gene data show CDR1 as MNHEY and CDR2 as SMNVEV (reference sequence). J was trimmed by 5 bases and V by 7 bases; bases with no gene match: 10.

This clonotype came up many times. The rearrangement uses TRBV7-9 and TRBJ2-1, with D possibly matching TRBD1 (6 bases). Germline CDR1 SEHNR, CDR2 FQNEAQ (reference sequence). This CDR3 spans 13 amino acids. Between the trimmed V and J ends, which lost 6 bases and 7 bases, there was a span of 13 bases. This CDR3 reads CASRPTGLNEQFF. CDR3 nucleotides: TGTGCCAGCAGACCGACAGGATTAAATGAGCAGTTCTTC.

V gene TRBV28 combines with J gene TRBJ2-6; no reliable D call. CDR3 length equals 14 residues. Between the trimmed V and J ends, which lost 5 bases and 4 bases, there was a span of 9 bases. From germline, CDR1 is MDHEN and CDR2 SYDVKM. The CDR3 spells CASSVITGANVLTF. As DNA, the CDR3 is TGTGCCAGCAGTGTTATAACGGGGGCCAACGTCCTGACTTTC.

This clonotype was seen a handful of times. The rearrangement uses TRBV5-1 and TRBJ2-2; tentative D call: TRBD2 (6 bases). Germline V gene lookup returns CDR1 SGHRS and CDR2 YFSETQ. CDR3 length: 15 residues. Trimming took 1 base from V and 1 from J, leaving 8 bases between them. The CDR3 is CASSLWGENTGELFF. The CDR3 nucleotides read TGCGCCAGCAGCTTGTGGGGGGAGAACACCGGGGAGCTGTTTTTT.

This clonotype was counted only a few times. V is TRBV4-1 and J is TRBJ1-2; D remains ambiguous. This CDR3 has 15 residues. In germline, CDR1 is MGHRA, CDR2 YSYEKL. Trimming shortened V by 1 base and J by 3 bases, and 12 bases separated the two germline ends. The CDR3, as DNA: TGCGCCAGCAGCCAAGCTAGTAACGGAGACTATGGCTACACCTTC. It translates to CASSQASNGDYGYTF.

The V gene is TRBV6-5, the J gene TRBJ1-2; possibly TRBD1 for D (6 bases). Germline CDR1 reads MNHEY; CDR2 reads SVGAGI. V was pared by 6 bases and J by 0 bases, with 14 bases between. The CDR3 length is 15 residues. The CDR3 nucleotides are TGTGCCAGCAGCCGCGACAGGAGTGCTAACTATGGCTACACCTTC. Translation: CASSRDRSANYGYTF.

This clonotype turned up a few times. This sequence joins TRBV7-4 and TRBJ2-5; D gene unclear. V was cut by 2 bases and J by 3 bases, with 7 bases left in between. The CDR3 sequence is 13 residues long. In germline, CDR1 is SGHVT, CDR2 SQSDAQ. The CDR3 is CASSLRQEETQYF. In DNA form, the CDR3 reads TGTGCCAGCAGCTTACGGCAGGAAGAGACCCAGTACTTC.

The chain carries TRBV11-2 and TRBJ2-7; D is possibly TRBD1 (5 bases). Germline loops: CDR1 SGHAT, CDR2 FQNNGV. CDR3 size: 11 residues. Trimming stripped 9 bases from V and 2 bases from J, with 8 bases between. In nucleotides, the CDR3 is TGTGCCAGTCAGACAGCCTACGAGCAGTACTTC. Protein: CASQTAYEQYF.

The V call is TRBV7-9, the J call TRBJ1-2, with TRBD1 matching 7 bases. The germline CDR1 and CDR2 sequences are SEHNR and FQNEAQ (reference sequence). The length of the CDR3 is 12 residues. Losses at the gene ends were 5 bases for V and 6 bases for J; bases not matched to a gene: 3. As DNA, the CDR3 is TGTGCCAGCAGCACAGGGGTGGATGGCTACACCTTC. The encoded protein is CASSTGVDGYTF.

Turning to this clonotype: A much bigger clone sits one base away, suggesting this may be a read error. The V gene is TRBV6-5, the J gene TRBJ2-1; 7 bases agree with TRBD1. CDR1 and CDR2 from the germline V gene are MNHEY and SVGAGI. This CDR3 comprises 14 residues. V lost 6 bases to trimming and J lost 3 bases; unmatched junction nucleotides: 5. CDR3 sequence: CASRRGPFYNEQFF. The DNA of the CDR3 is TGTGCCAGCAGGAGGGGGCCCTTCTACAATGAGCAGTTCTTC.

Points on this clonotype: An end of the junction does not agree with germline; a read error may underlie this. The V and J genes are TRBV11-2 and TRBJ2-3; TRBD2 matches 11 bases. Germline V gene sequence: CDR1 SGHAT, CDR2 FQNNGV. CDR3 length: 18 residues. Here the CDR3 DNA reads TGTGCCAGCAGCATAGACCCGGGACTAGCGGTCCGCACAGATACGCAGTATTTT. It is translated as CASSIDPGLAVRTDTQYF.

As DNA, the CDR3 is TGCAGCGGGGGACAGGTCTACGAGCAGTACTTC. Its protein is CSGGQVYEQYF. The V and J genes are TRBV29-1 and TRBJ2-7; 8 bases align to TRBD1. J was trimmed by 3 bases and V by 7 bases; bases with no gene match: 2. CDR3 length: 11 residues. Germline V gene data show CDR1 as SQVTM and CDR2 as ANQGSEA.

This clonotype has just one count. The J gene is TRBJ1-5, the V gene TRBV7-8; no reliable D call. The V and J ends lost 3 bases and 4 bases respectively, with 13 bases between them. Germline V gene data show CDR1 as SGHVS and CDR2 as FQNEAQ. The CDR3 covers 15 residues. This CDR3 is CASSFEAAGNQPQHF. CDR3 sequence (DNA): TGTGCCAGCAGCTTTGAGGCGGCAGGTAATCAGCCCCAGCATTTT.

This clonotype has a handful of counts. The CDR3 region is CSVAGTDQETQYF. The CDR3 DNA sequence: TGCAGCGTTGCCGGGACAGACCAAGAGACCCAGTACTTC. The chain employs TRBV29-1 and TRBJ2-5; 7 nucleotides match TRBD1. The trim removed 4 bases at V and 0 bases at J, leaving 2 bases unmatched. This CDR3 is 13 amino acids long. Germline V gene sequence: CDR1 SQVTM, CDR2 ANQGSEA.

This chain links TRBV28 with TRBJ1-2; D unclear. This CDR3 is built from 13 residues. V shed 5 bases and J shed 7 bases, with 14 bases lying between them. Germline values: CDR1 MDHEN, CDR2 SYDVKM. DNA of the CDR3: TGTGCCAGCAGTGTTCTGCGGGAGGGTGGCTACACCTTC. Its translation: CASSVLREGGYTF.

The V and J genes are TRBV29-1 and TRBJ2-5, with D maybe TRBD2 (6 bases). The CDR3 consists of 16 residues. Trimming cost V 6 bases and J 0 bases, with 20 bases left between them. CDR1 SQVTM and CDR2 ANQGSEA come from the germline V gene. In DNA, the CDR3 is TGCAGCGTCGCCGGAAGGAGGGATAAGTACCAAGAGACCCAGTACTTC. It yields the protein CSVAGRRDKYQETQYF. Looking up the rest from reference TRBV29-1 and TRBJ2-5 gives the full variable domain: SAVISQKPSRDICQRGTSLTIQCQVDSQVTMMFWYRQQPGQSLTLIATANQGSEATYESGFVIDKFPISRPNLTFSTLTVSNMSPEDSSIYLCSVAGRRDKYQETQYFGPGTRLLVL.

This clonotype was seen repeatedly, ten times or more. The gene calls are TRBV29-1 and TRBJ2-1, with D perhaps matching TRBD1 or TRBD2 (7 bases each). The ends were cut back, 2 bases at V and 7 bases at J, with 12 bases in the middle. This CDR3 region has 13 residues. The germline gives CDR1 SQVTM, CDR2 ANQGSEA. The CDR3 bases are TGCAGCGTTGAACGTCAGGGGGGGAATGAGCAGTTCTTC. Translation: CSVERQGGNEQFF.